The 11 T cell receptor beta chains in this list originate from one sample, sequenced in a study of blood T cell repertoires in COVID-19. TCRdb's table, derived via immunoSEQ multiplex PCR, lists solely in-frame clones and lacks some. The sample shows about 210,000 clones, over 70% of them seen only once. Sequenced sample: peripheral blood. Receptor source: a woman between 70 and 85 years old with acute or convalescent COVID-19.

This chain joins TRBV10-3 and TRBJ2-3; 8 bases match TRBD2. The ends lost 7 bases at V and 0 bases at J; junction bases unmatched: 3. Germline-derived CDR1 and CDR2 are ENHRY and SYGVKD. This CDR3 spans 14 amino acids. In DNA, the CDR3 is TGTGCCATCACGACGGGGGGGAGCACAGATACGCAGTATTTT. Translated: CAITTGGSTDTQYF.

The V gene is TRBV25-1, the J gene TRBJ1-1; D not resolved. Trimming stripped 7 bases from V and 6 bases from J, with 12 bases between. Germline-derived CDR1 and CDR2 are MGHDK and SYGVNS. The CDR3 sequence is 12 residues long. CDR3 nucleotide sequence: TGTGCCAGCAACGTGGGAGGCGCTGAAGCTTTCTTT. Amino acids: CASNVGGAEAFF.

The chain combines TRBV3-1 (or the pseudogene TRBV3-2) with TRBJ2-7; D ambiguous. The CDR3 extends over 11 amino acids. Germline loops: CDR1 LGHDT, CDR2 YNNKEL (reference sequence). V lost 11 bases and J 6 bases, leaving 14 bases between the germline ends. The DNA of the CDR3 is TGTGCCGGCGGCTGTCTTCGCGAGCAGTACGTC. It yields the protein CAGGCLREQYV.

The chain carries TRBV5-1 and TRBJ1-6; no clear D. The germline V gene encodes CDR1 SGHRS and CDR2 YFSETQ. Trimming cost V 5 bases and J 6 bases, with 9 bases left between them. The CDR3 runs to 13 residues. The CDR3 nucleotides read TGCGCCAGCAGGATAGTTTCTAATTCACCCCTCCACTTT. Translation gives CASRIVSNSPLHF.

V gene TRBV11-2 combines with J gene TRBJ2-7; D is undetermined. The CDR3 totals 12 residues. From germline, CDR1 is SGHAT and CDR2 FQNNGV. Trimming left V 5 bases short and J 7 bases short, with 12 bases between. CDR3 region: CASSTNSLEQYF. The CDR3 DNA sequence: TGTGCCAGCAGCACCAACTCCCTGGAGCAGTACTTC.

The V call is TRBV27, the J call TRBJ2-7; tentatively, D is TRBD1 (6 bases). This CDR3 has 15 residues. The germline V gene has CDR1 MNHEY and CDR2 SMNVEV (reference sequence). Trimming took 2 bases from V and 2 from J, leaving 13 bases between them. As DNA, the CDR3 is TGTGCCAGCAGTTTAAAGGCCCAGGGGCCCTACGAGCAGTACTTC. It specifies CASSLKAQGPYEQYF.

This sequence joins TRBV6-2 or TRBV6-3 and TRBJ2-5; 12 bases agree with TRBD2. Germline assignment: CDR1 MNHEY and CDR2 SVGEGT. This CDR3 contains 16 residues. V shed 6 bases, J shed 4 bases, and the junction held 9 bases outside the gene matches. The CDR3 DNA follows: TGTGCCAGCAGCCAGACTAGCGGGGGATCGATAGAGACCCAGTACTTC. Amino acids: CASSQTSGGSIETQYF.

This chain joins TRBV7-9 and TRBJ2-6, with D unclear. Trimming took 0 bases from V and 0 from J, leaving 3 bases between them. Looked up from germline, CDR1 is SEHNR and CDR2 is FQNEAQ (reference sequence). This CDR3 is built from 15 residues. DNA of the CDR3: TGTGCCAGCAGCTTAGCCCTCTCTGGGGCCAACGTCCTGACTTTC. Protein sequence: CASSLALSGANVLTF.

V and J are TRBV5-4 and TRBJ1-6, with 8 bases fitting TRBD1. V dropped 3 bases and J dropped 2; count of bases not matched to a gene: 4. Per germline, CDR1 SGHNT and CDR2 YYREEE (reference sequence). CDR3 size: 16 residues. The CDR3 reads CASSSDRVTYNSPLHF. The CDR3 DNA reads TGTGCCAGCAGCTCGGACAGGGTCACCTATAATTCACCCCTCCACTTT.

This rearrangement joins TRBV19 to TRBJ2-6, with TRBD1 identical over 8 bases. Germline loops: CDR1 LNHDA, CDR2 SQIVND (reference sequence). The CDR3 has 17 amino acids. The junction had 6 bases not matched to a gene; V was cut back by 5 bases and J by 0 bases. Here the CDR3 reads CASSLQGVGSGANVLTF. The CDR3 nucleotides read TGTGCCAGTAGTCTACAGGGGGTGGGCTCTGGGGCCAACGTCCTGACTTTC.

The chain employs TRBV3-1 (or the pseudogene TRBV3-2) and TRBJ2-3, with D perhaps matching TRBD1 (6 bases). The CDR3 length is 13 residues. Germline V gene lookup returns CDR1 LGHDT and CDR2 YNNKEL (reference sequence). V lost 3 bases and J 2 bases, leaving 6 bases between the germline ends. The CDR3 DNA is TGTGCCAGCAGCCAGGGGGCCACAGATACGCAGTATTTT. Translated, it gives CASSQGATDTQYF.